This TCR beta chain comes out of a study of blood T cell repertoires in COVID-19. Study information: Samples of COVID-19 (acute and convalescent) were obtained from the United States, Italy and Spain. T cells, B-cell-depleted T cells, or PBMCs provided the cDNA or gDNA that served as material.

CDR3 length equals 14 residues. With 5 bases removed from V and 1 base from J, the gap between germline ends came to 12 bases. Germline V gives CDR1 SGHRS, CDR2 YFSETQ. In the original workflow: Estimates of nucleated cell counts were drawn from the amplification of reference gene primers. Clones were read by immunoSEQ multiplex PCR, and TCRdb kept only the in-frame ones, dropping some. V and J calls and clone size are copied from that table; D and trimming were computed from the DNA. Of about 240,000 clones listed, roughly 82% are singletons. The sequenced sample was peripheral blood. The sequence was obtained from a man older than 75 with acute or convalescent COVID-19. The V gene is TRBV5-1, the J gene TRBJ1-2; possible D gene TRBD1, 5 bases. The CDR3 here is CASSPGSNNYGYTF. In nucleotides, the CDR3 is TGCGCCAGCAGTCCAGGGTCGAATAACTATGGCTACACCTTC.